The 20 T cell receptor beta chains given below trace back to one sample, sequenced in a study of cytomegalovirus exposure and HLA in healthy donors. 60 Vbeta and 13 Jbeta primers were used in PCR. Assay: immunoSEQ multiplex PCR; the TCRdb copy retains only in-frame clones and omits some. The data contain approximately 86,000 clones, more than 70% of them singletons. The sequenced material came from PBMCs. The receptors shown here come from a man aged 40-49 years in good health and CMV-seronegative.

V and J are TRBV6-1 and TRBJ1-5; D not resolved. Deletions cut 6 bases from V and 4 bases from J, with 25 bases between. The CDR3 has 18 residues. Germline V gives CDR1 MNHNS, CDR2 SASEGT. CDR3 nucleotide sequence: TGTGCCAGCAGCGAAAAGGTAAGAGTAAGCCGACTAAATCAGCCCCAGCATTTT. Its protein product is CASSEKVRVSRLNQPQHF.

J is TRBJ2-3 and V is TRBV4-1; 8 nucleotides align to TRBD1. V lost 0 bases to trimming and J lost 0 bases; unmatched junction nucleotides: 11. This CDR3 contains 19 residues. Germline V gives CDR1 MGHRA, CDR2 YSYEKL. CDR3 loop: CASSQEAGGTFTSTDTQYF. CDR3 sequence (DNA): TGCGCCAGCAGCCAAGAGGCAGGGGGCACATTTACTAGCACAGATACGCAGTATTTT.

The chain recombines TRBV5-4 with TRBJ2-7, with 8 nucleotides matching TRBD2. The germline V gene has CDR1 SGHNT and CDR2 YYREEE (reference sequence). J was trimmed by 4 bases and V by 4 bases; bases with no gene match: 7. The CDR3 extends over 14 amino acids. CDR3 DNA sequence: TGTGCCAGCAGCGGGCATCGGGGGGGATACGAGCAGTACTTC. Encoded protein: CASSGHRGGYEQYF.

Only one count was recorded for this clone. Its ends do not fully match the called genes, so a read error is possible. The V gene is TRBV4-3, the J gene TRBJ1-2, with TRBD1 identical over 7 bases. CDR1 is LGHNA, CDR2 YSLEER, per germline. The length of the CDR3 is 14 residues. The CDR3 coding sequence is TGCGCCAGCAGCCACCCAGGGGGAAACTATGGCTACCCCTTC. It is translated as CASSHPGGNYGYPF.

V usage is TRBV6-1 and J usage is TRBJ2-7, with D possibly being TRBD1 (6 bases). Germline V gene sequence: CDR1 MNHNS, CDR2 SASEGT. CDR3 size: 15 residues. V lost 3 bases, J lost 5 bases, and 17 bases lay in between. CDR3 nucleotide sequence: TGTGCCAGCAGTGAGGGGCCAGGGGAAAGGAACGAGCAGTACTTC. This translates into CASSEGPGERNEQYF.

This clone has more than one count but fewer than ten. The gene calls are TRBV18 and TRBJ1-1, with TRBD1 matching over 11 bases. This CDR3 has 16 residues. The V segment lost 2 bases and the J segment 1 base; nucleotides outside the gene matches: 3. The germline V gene has CDR1 KGHSH and CDR2 LQKENI. Written as DNA, the CDR3 is TGTGCCAGCTCACCATGGACAGGGGGCGCGAACACTGAAGCTTTCTTT. Protein: CASSPWTGGANTEAFF.

The rearrangement links TRBV7-2 to TRBJ2-7; 9 nucleotides line up with TRBD1. The CDR3 contains 17 residues. Germline CDR1 is SGHTA and CDR2 is FQGNSA. V lost 5 bases, J lost 2 bases, and 13 bases stayed unmatched. CDR3 nucleotides: TGTGCCAGCAGCCGTCCCCTCCGGGACAGGGTGACCTACGAGCAGTACTTC. It specifies CASSRPLRDRVTYEQYF.

The rearrangement joins TRBV4-2 to TRBJ2-3; 7 nucleotides match TRBD2. Germline-derived CDR1 and CDR2 are LGHNA and YNFKEQ. The CDR3 is 15 residues long. The V gene end was trimmed by 3 bases and the J gene end by 8 bases; junction bases not matched to a gene: 11. The CDR3 is CASSQTTGWEGTQYF. DNA of the CDR3: TGTGCCAGCAGCCAGACGACCGGCTGGGAGGGTACGCAGTATTTT.

J is TRBJ2-7 and V is TRBV27; tentative D call: TRBD2 (5 bases). The CDR3 spans 14 residues. Deletions cut 5 bases from V and 2 bases from J, with 13 bases between. The germline V gene has CDR1 MNHEY and CDR2 SMNVEV (reference sequence). In nucleotides, the CDR3 is TGTGCCAGCAGTCCCCAGGACTCTACCTACGAGCAGTACTTC. The encoded protein is CASSPQDSTYEQYF.

The J gene is TRBJ2-1, the V gene TRBV7-9, with 8 bases fitting TRBD1. Germline V gene lookup returns CDR1 SEHNR and CDR2 FQNEAQ (reference sequence). There are 11 residues in the CDR3. V trimming: 9 bases; J trimming: 12 bases; junction bases outside the gene matches: 7. The CDR3 spells CASKQGELQFF. DNA of the CDR3: TGTGCCAGTAAACAGGGGGAGTTGCAGTTCTTC.

The genes are TRBV5-6 and TRBJ2-3; 13 nucleotides agree with TRBD2. The germline V gene has CDR1 SGHDT and CDR2 YYEEEE. This CDR3 is built from 17 residues. V trimming: 3 bases; J trimming: 3 bases; junction bases outside the gene matches: 7. CDR3 bases: TGTGCCAGCAGCTCGGATGGACTAGCGGGGGCTACAGATACGCAGTATTTT. It specifies CASSSDGLAGATDTQYF.

The V and J genes are TRBV7-9 and TRBJ2-7, with 11 bases aligning to TRBD1. Germline CDR1 and CDR2: SEHNR and FQNEAQ (reference sequence). The CDR3 length is 17 residues. With 3 bases clipped from V and 4 bases from J, the junction kept 11 bases outside the gene matches. The CDR3 spells CASSLSGPGQGDYEQYF. CDR3 DNA sequence: TGTGCCAGCAGCTTGAGTGGGCCGGGACAGGGGGATTACGAGCAGTACTTC.

This chain joins TRBV10-3 and TRBJ1-1, with no clear D. The CDR3 consists of 13 residues. CDR1 and CDR2 (germline): ENHRY, SYGVKD. The V and J ends lost 8 bases and 3 bases respectively, with 13 bases between them. The CDR3 DNA reads as TGTGCCATCGGCCCGGGGAGGGACACTGAAGCTTTCTTT. The encoded protein is CAIGPGRDTEAFF.

The chain recombines TRBV5-6 with TRBJ1-2; D remains unclear. The germline V and J ends were trimmed by 1 base and 6 bases, with 22 bases remaining between them. The V gene's germline CDR1 is SGHDT and CDR2 YYEEEE. The length of the CDR3 is 17 residues. The CDR3 DNA sequence: TGTGCCAGCAGCTTGACCCTAACATGGCCGCAGAGGGATGGCTACACCTTC. Protein product: CASSLTLTWPQRDGYTF.

V gene TRBV6-4 combines with J gene TRBJ2-2; D is perhaps TRBD2 (5 bases). The V end lost 0 bases, the J end lost 1 base, and 9 bases lay between the germline ends. Germline V gene data show CDR1 as MRHNA and CDR2 as SNTAGT. The CDR3 runs to 16 residues. CDR3 nucleotide sequence: TGTGCCAGCAGTGACTCGCTAAGCGGGAACACCGGGGAGCTGTTTTTT. Translated: CASSDSLSGNTGELFF.

The chain couples TRBV9 to TRBJ2-7; possible D gene TRBD1, 5 bases. Germline CDR1 reads SGDLS; CDR2 reads YYNGEE. This CDR3 region has 14 residues. The germline V and J ends were trimmed by 0 bases and 6 bases, with 13 bases remaining between them. CDR3 loop: CASSVGRGPGEQYF. As DNA, the CDR3 is TGTGCCAGCAGCGTAGGAAGGGGTCCGGGCGAGCAGTACTTC.

J is TRBJ2-5 and V is TRBV10-3; D is unclear. The J call is in doubt because the DNA end fits TRBJ2-7 better. CDR1 ENHRY and CDR2 SYGVKD come from the germline V gene. The length of the CDR3 is 12 residues. The CDR3 here is CAISQDSYEQYF. For the CDR3, the DNA is TGTGCCATCAGTCAGGACTCCTACGAGCAGTACTTC.

This clone came up once. V gene TRBV5-1 combines with J gene TRBJ1-2; weak D call: TRBD1 (5 bases). Germline V CDR1 and CDR2: SGHRS, YFSETQ. The V gene lost 7 bases and the J gene lost 8 bases, with 21 bases spanning the gap. CDR3 size: 14 residues. CDR3 loop: CASGTTDNSFGYTF. The CDR3 DNA sequence: TGCGCCAGCGGAACGACAGACAACTCCTTCGGCTACACCTTC. The whole variable domain, filled in from reference TRBV5-1 and TRBJ1-2, reads KAGVTQTPRYLIKTRGQQVTLSCSPISGHRSVSWYQQTPGQGLQFLFEYFSETQRNKGNFPGRFSGRQFSNSRSEMNVSTLELGDSALYLCASGTTDNSFGYTFGSGTRLTVV.

The genes are TRBV4-1 and TRBJ2-7; D call uncertain. The CDR3 length is 13 residues. Germline CDR1 reads MGHRA; CDR2 reads YSYEKL. V gave up 4 bases and J gave up 3 bases, with 10 bases separating them. CDR3 residues: CASSLNYNYEQYF. The CDR3 DNA is TGCGCCAGCAGCCTAAATTATAACTACGAGCAGTACTTC.

The table lists this clone with a count of one. This rearrangement joins TRBV6-4 to TRBJ1-1; TRBD1 matches at 7 bases. Germline CDR1 is MRHNA and CDR2 is SNTAGT. This CDR3 has 15 residues. Losses at the gene ends were 4 bases for V and 0 bases for J; bases not matched to a gene: 5. CDR3 sequence: CASSGAGGMNTEAFF. Written as DNA, the CDR3 is TGTGCCAGCAGTGGCGCAGGGGGAATGAACACTGAAGCTTTCTTT.